These 32 T cell receptor beta chains originate from one sample sequenced in a study of shared clonotypes between healthy human individuals. Sequenced by immunoSEQ multiplex PCR; TCRdb stores in-frame clones only, minus some. The table shows 2 million to 2.5 million clones, with roughly 93% occurring only once. The sample consisted of naive CD4+ T cells from PBMCs. Regarding subset: CD45RA+ positively selected. The origin of the receptors is a man in his late teens or twenties in good health. Some clones in this sample may be carry-over from other donors' samples.

The rearrangement joins TRBV7-6 to TRBJ1-1; 7 positions agree with TRBD1. This CDR3 comprises 16 residues. V shed 5 bases, J shed 7 bases, and the junction held 16 bases outside the gene matches. Germline V CDR1 and CDR2: SGHVS, FNYEAQ. CDR3 bases: TGTGCCAGCAGCGTAGGGGGGGGGACAGCAATGGATGAAGCTTTCTTT. Protein product: CASSVGGGTAMDEAFF. The variable domain in full, completed from reference TRBV7-6 and TRBJ1-1, reads GAGVSQSPRYKVTKRGQDVALRCDPISGHVSLYWYRQALGQGPEFLTYFNYEAQQDKSGLPNDRFSAERPEGSISTLTIQRTEQRDSAMYRCASSVGGGTAMDEAFFGQGTRLTVV.

J is TRBJ1-1 and V is TRBV7-2; D ambiguous. Germline V lookup: CDR1 SGHTA, CDR2 FQGNSA. Trimming removed 3 bases at V and 3 bases at J, with 11 bases between. The CDR3 is made up of 14 amino acids. CDR3 protein: CASSFVWRDTEAFF. The CDR3 DNA sequence: TGTGCCAGCAGCTTTGTATGGCGGGACACTGAAGCTTTCTTT.

Comments on this clone: The same CDR3 also results from other DNA sequences found in this sample. The chain links TRBV15 to TRBJ2-7; either TRBD1 or TRBD2 may fit D (6 bases each). The CDR3 has 14 amino acids. Per germline, CDR1 LNHNV and CDR2 YYDKDF (reference sequence). Trimming took 3 bases from V and 1 from J, leaving 10 bases between them. This CDR3 reads CATSRGGGSYEQYF. CDR3 DNA: TGTGCCACCAGCAGGGGGGGCGGATCCTACGAGCAGTACTTC.

This chain connects TRBV15 to TRBJ2-7; D perhaps matches TRBD2 (8 bases). This CDR3 comprises 15 residues. Germline lookup yields CDR1 LNHNV and CDR2 YYDKDF (reference sequence). V was pared by 5 bases and J by 2 bases, with 16 bases between. CDR3 in DNA: TGTGCCACCAGCTACGGGAGGGACAGAGCCTACGAGCAGTACTTC. The encoded protein is CATSYGRDRAYEQYF.

This clone has only one observation. The V gene is TRBV9, the J gene TRBJ1-2, with a weak D call TRBD1 (6 bases). Germline CDR1 is SGDLS and CDR2 is YYNGEE. The CDR3 is 15 residues long. Trimming pared 0 bases from V and 4 bases from J, leaving 13 bases between. CDR3 DNA sequence: TGTGCCAGCAGCGTAGACCTTTTAGGGGGCTATGGCTACACCTTC. Residues: CASSVDLLGGYGYTF. Supplemented by reference TRBV9 and TRBJ1-2, the full variable domain reads DSGVTQTPKHLITATGQRVTLRCSPRSGDLSVYWYQQSLDQGLQFLIQYYNGEERAKGNILERFSAQQFPDLHSELNLSSLELGDSALYFCASSVDLLGGYGYTFGSGTRLTVV.

DNA for the CDR3: TGTGCCAGCTCATCCCTCTCGGCGAATCAGCCCCAGCATTTT. Amino acid sequence: CASSSLSANQPQHF. The chain uses TRBV18 and TRBJ1-5; D remains ambiguous. V lost 5 bases, J lost 4 bases, and 12 bases lay in between. CDR1 is KGHSH and CDR2 is LQKENI in the germline V gene. The length of the CDR3 is 14 residues. The whole variable domain, filled in from reference TRBV18 and TRBJ1-5, reads NAGVMQNPRHLVRRRGQEARLRCSPMKGHSHVYWYRQLPEEGLKFMVYLQKENIIDESGMPKERFSAEFPKEGPSILRIQQVVRGDSAAYFCASSSLSANQPQHFGDGTRLSIL.

The chain uses TRBV18 and TRBJ1-1; tentative D call: TRBD1 (5 bases). Germline assignment: CDR1 KGHSH and CDR2 LQKENI. The CDR3 extends over 16 amino acids. The ends were cut back, 0 bases at V and 5 bases at J, with 16 bases in the middle. The CDR3 reads CASSPPGAQGGTEAFF. As DNA, the CDR3 is TGTGCCAGCTCACCACCGGGCGCGCAGGGCGGGACTGAAGCTTTCTTT.

The J gene is TRBJ1-1, the V gene TRBV6-6; the D gene is possibly TRBD1 (5 bases). This CDR3 is 13 amino acids long. Per germline, CDR1 MNHNY and CDR2 SVGAGI (reference sequence). V gave up 7 bases and J gave up 0 bases, with 9 bases separating them. CDR3 sequence: CASTGLLNTEAFF. CDR3 DNA sequence: TGTGCCAGCACGGGACTGCTGAACACTGAAGCTTTCTTT.

Details on this clone: This sample also contains other DNA sequences that code for the same CDR3. The genes are TRBV6-6 and TRBJ2-7; a weak D match, TRBD2 (6 bases). The germline V and J ends were trimmed by 2 bases and 0 bases, with 8 bases remaining between them. The CDR3 totals 14 residues. Germline-derived CDR1 and CDR2 are MNHNY and SVGAGI (reference sequence). The CDR3 nucleotides are TGTGCCAGCAGTTACGGGGGGACCTCCTACGAGCAGTACTTC. It yields the protein CASSYGGTSYEQYF.

V is TRBV5-1 and J is TRBJ1-4; no firm D call. The V gene's germline CDR1 is SGHRS and CDR2 YFSETQ. V gave up 3 bases and J gave up 7 bases, with 13 bases separating them. This CDR3 spans 14 amino acids. The CDR3 spells CASSSGEVTEKLFF. CDR3 DNA sequence: TGCGCCAGCAGCTCCGGGGAGGTGACTGAAAAACTGTTTTTT.

The count of this clone is one. The gene calls are TRBV18 and TRBJ1-4; D ambiguous. This CDR3 spans 13 amino acids. V was cut by 3 bases and J by 8 bases, with 10 bases left in between. CDR1 and CDR2 (germline): KGHSH, LQKENI. The CDR3 nucleotides are TGTGCCAGCTCACCCATCGCGGGCGAAAAACTGTTTTTT. Translating it yields CASSPIAGEKLFF.

The chain recombines TRBV6-5 with TRBJ1-3; maybe TRBD1 (5 bases). V was trimmed by 6 bases and J by 5 bases, leaving 17 bases between them. CDR3 length: 15 amino acids. Germline-derived CDR1 and CDR2 are MNHEY and SVGAGI. The CDR3 bases are TGTGCCAGCAGCTCACGACAGTCCGGAAGAAACACCATATATTTT. It yields the protein CASSSRQSGRNTIYF.

The gene calls are TRBV18 and TRBJ2-3, with TRBD2 as a possible D gene (5 bases). Trimming removed 0 bases at V and 0 bases at J, with 7 bases between. The germline CDR1 and CDR2 sequences are KGHSH and LQKENI. The CDR3 is made up of 15 amino acids. CDR3 in amino acids: CASSPPKRSTDTQYF. The CDR3 bases are TGTGCCAGCTCACCACCCAAGCGGAGCACAGATACGCAGTATTTT.

This clone appeared a single time. This chain links TRBV5-1 with TRBJ2-7; 9 nucleotides match TRBD1. The CDR3 spans 14 residues. The germline V gene has CDR1 SGHRS and CDR2 YFSETQ. The V gene end was trimmed by 7 bases and the J gene end by 3 bases; junction bases not matched to a gene: 8. DNA for the CDR3: TGCGCCAGCGGCGTATGGGACAGGGTCTACGAGCAGTACTTC. Translated: CASGVWDRVYEQYF.

Worth noting for this clone: This same CDR3 is encoded by further DNA sequences in the sample. The chain has TRBV18 and TRBJ2-3; D is uncertain. Germline CDR1 and CDR2: KGHSH and LQKENI. The CDR3 is 12 residues long. With 3 bases removed from V and 3 bases from J, the gap between germline ends came to 4 bases. CDR3 in amino acids: CASSPPTDTQYF. CDR3 coding DNA: TGTGCCAGCTCACCCCCTACAGATACGCAGTATTTT.

The rearrangement links TRBV6-5 to TRBJ1-5, with D possibly TRBD1 on 5 matching bases. V lost 4 bases to trimming and J lost 4 bases, with 14 bases between them. The CDR3 loop spans 15 amino acids. Per germline, CDR1 MNHEY and CDR2 SVGAGI. CDR3 protein: CASSFSRQSNQPQHF. The CDR3 DNA sequence: TGTGCCAGCAGTTTCTCACGACAGTCTAATCAGCCCCAGCATTTT.

This clone was seen just once. The chain is built from TRBV29-1 and TRBJ1-2; a possible D gene is TRBD1 (5 bases). Germline V gene data show CDR1 as SQVTM and CDR2 as ANQGSEA. CDR3 length: 13 amino acids. The germline V and J ends were trimmed by 3 bases and 7 bases, with 15 bases remaining between them. CDR3 protein: CSVDQGGSGGYTF. The CDR3 bases are TGCAGCGTTGATCAGGGAGGTTCGGGTGGCTACACCTTC.

For the CDR3, the DNA is TGTGCCAGCAGTGGACTAGCGGGAGCAGATACGCAGTATTTT. This sequence encodes CASSGLAGADTQYF. The V call is TRBV6-4, the J call TRBJ2-3; 12 nucleotides match TRBD2. The V gene end was trimmed by 4 bases and the J gene end by 4 bases; junction bases not matched to a gene: 0. Per the germline V gene, CDR1 is MRHNA and CDR2 is SNTAGT. The CDR3 sequence is 14 residues long.

Worth noting for this clone: The sample has other DNA sequences that encode this CDR3 too. This sequence joins TRBV9 and TRBJ1-5, with D uncertain. Per germline, CDR1 SGDLS and CDR2 YYNGEE. The length of the CDR3 is 15 residues. V was shortened by 2 bases and J by 0 bases, with 9 bases between the two germline ends. The CDR3 sequence is CASSVTGNSNQPQHF. The CDR3 region has the DNA TGTGCCAGCAGCGTGACGGGTAATAGCAATCAGCCCCAGCATTTT.

This clone has a single count. The chain couples TRBV10-3 to TRBJ2-2; 10 bases map to TRBD1. The trim removed 10 bases at V and 5 bases at J, leaving 7 bases unmatched. The CDR3 is 14 amino acids. From germline, CDR1 is ENHRY and CDR2 SYGVKD. The CDR3 protein is CATRGQGGTGELFF. CDR3 DNA: TGTGCCACCCGCGGACAGGGGGGGACCGGGGAGCTGTTTTTT.

V usage is TRBV29-1 and J usage is TRBJ2-7; no clear D. The germline CDR1 and CDR2 sequences are SQVTM and ANQGSEA. This CDR3 has 13 amino acids. V was trimmed by 6 bases and J by 0 bases, leaving 12 bases between them. DNA for the CDR3: TGCAGCGTCCAGTACCGGAGCTCCTACGAGCAGTACTTC. It specifies CSVQYRSSYEQYF.

The V call is TRBV5-4, the J call TRBJ2-1; tentative D call: TRBD2 (6 bases). The CDR3 consists of 18 residues. V lost 4 bases to trimming and J lost 9 bases, with 29 bases between them. CDR1 is SGHNT and CDR2 is YYREEE in the germline V gene (reference sequence). CDR3 nucleotides: TGTGCCAGCAGCCTCCCCCGGGACCGGACGGGAGCAAGCGCTGAGCAGTTCTTC. Protein product: CASSLPRDRTGASAEQFF.

V is TRBV20-1 and J is TRBJ1-1, with D possibly being TRBD1 (6 bases). There are 11 residues in the CDR3. V gave up 1 base and J gave up 11 bases, with 11 bases separating them. The germline V gene encodes CDR1 DFQATT and CDR2 SNEGSKA (reference sequence). In DNA form, the CDR3 reads TGCAGTGCTAGAGGTTTGGGGGCCGCTTTCTTT. It encodes CSARGLGAAFF.

For this clone: Sequence at one end of the junction differs from germline and may be a read error. J is TRBJ2-5 and V is TRBV5-5; a possible D gene is TRBD2 (6 bases). The germline V gene has CDR1 SGHKS and CDR2 YYEKEE (reference sequence). The CDR3 has 13 residues. The CDR3 loop is CASTLGGQETQYF. CDR3 coding DNA: TGTGCCAGCACCTTGGGGGGCCAAGAGACCCAGTACTTC.

The chain employs TRBV10-3 and TRBJ2-7; D might be TRBD1 or TRBD2, each matching 7 bases. This CDR3 comprises 16 residues. With 3 bases removed from V and 3 bases from J, the gap between germline ends came to 18 bases. Germline lookup yields CDR1 ENHRY and CDR2 SYGVKD. CDR3 bases: TGTGCCATCAGTGAAGCGGGGACCAGGGGGAGCTACGAGCAGTACTTC. This codes for CAISEAGTRGSYEQYF.

The chain employs TRBV2 and TRBJ1-5, with D possibly matching TRBD1 (5 bases). The CDR3 loop spans 13 amino acids. V shed 8 bases and J shed 4 bases, with 12 bases lying between them. Per the germline V gene, CDR1 is SNHLY and CDR2 is FYNNEI. Here the CDR3 reads CASSSEGNQPQHF. The CDR3 region has the DNA TGTGCCAGCTCATCCGAGGGGAATCAGCCCCAGCATTTT.

This clone was found once. The rearrangement uses TRBV9 and TRBJ2-7; 8 bases align to TRBD2. The junction had 15 bases not matched to a gene; V was cut back by 4 bases and J by 6 bases. The CDR3 spans 16 residues. Germline CDR1 and CDR2: SGDLS and YYNGEE. As DNA, the CDR3 is TGTGCCAGCAGCCCCGGTAGCAGCGGGAGAGGGGGCGAGCAGTACTTC. Translating gives CASSPGSSGRGGEQYF.

The chain couples TRBV7-3 to TRBJ2-2; weak D call: TRBD1 (5 bases). The germline gives CDR1 SGHTA, CDR2 FQGTGA. The V and J ends lost 5 bases and 4 bases respectively, with 17 bases between them. This CDR3 spans 16 amino acids. CDR3 DNA: TGTGCCAGCAGCCCGGACACCCCCAGAGGCACCGGGGAGCTGTTTTTT. Translated: CASSPDTPRGTGELFF.

The chain combines TRBV30 with TRBJ1-5, with 9 nucleotides matching TRBD1. This CDR3 has 13 residues. With 5 bases clipped from V and 9 bases from J, the junction kept 8 bases outside the gene matches. Germline V gene lookup returns CDR1 GTSNPN and CDR2 SVGIG (reference sequence). The CDR3 is CAWGQGSWAPQHF. Written as DNA, the CDR3 is TGTGCCTGGGGACAGGGGTCGTGGGCGCCCCAGCATTTT.

This chain uses TRBV19 with TRBJ1-5, with TRBD1 matching 8 bases. This CDR3 contains 18 residues. CDR1 is LNHDA, CDR2 SQIVND, per germline (reference sequence). V was clipped by 5 bases and J by 5 bases; unmatched bases: 17. In DNA form, the CDR3 reads TGTGCCAGTAGTCGTCATCTGCCGGACAGGGTAAAGGATCAGCCCCAGCATTTT. Translation gives CASSRHLPDRVKDQPQHF. Filled out from reference TRBV19 and TRBJ1-5, the complete variable domain reads DGGITQSPKYLFRKEGQNVTLSCEQNLNHDAMYWYRQDPGQGLRLIYYSQIVNDFQKGDIAEGYSVSREKKESFPLTVTSAQKNPTAFYLCASSRHLPDRVKDQPQHFGDGTRLSIL.

As regards this clone: The same CDR3 is also encoded by other DNA sequences in this sample. The chain employs TRBV7-3 and TRBJ1-1; unclear D gene. Trimming shortened V by 1 base and J by 1 base, and 4 bases separated the two germline ends. Looked up from germline, CDR1 is SGHTA and CDR2 is FQGTGA. The CDR3 extends over 13 amino acids. The CDR3 nucleotides read TGTGCCAGCAGCTTAAGCAGGAACACTGAAGCTTTCTTT. This sequence encodes CASSLSRNTEAFF.

J is TRBJ2-2 and V is TRBV10-3; D perhaps matches TRBD1 (5 bases). The CDR3 is 15 amino acids. Germline V gene data show CDR1 as ENHRY and CDR2 as SYGVKD. V gave up 6 bases and J gave up 1 base, with 12 bases separating them. The CDR3 nucleotides are TGTGCCATCAGCACGCAGGGTGGGAACACCGGGGAGCTGTTTTTT. Protein product: CAISTQGGNTGELFF.